The entry below gives a single TCR beta chain sequence along with its context. Its antigen is not identified. The V end was cut by 2 bases, the J end by 5 bases, with 10 bases between. This CDR3 has 14 amino acids. Germline CDR1 reads MNHEY; CDR2 reads SVGAGI. The sample originates from a study of T-cell reconstitution after alpha-beta-depleted transplantation in children. Study-level points and caveats: Several hundred rapidly expanded clones from non-depleted graft cells reportedly supplied alpha-beta T cells about two months post-transplant.

TCRbeta library preparation incorporated unique molecular identifiers. MiXCR, run by TCRdb on the PCR reads, gives a single entry per CDR3 protein. The sample consists of about 980,000 distinct CDR3 sequences, about 30% of them appearing once. The sequencing used PBMCs, mostly from graft donor cells, collected 360 days after TCRalphabeta/CD19-depleted stem cell transplant. V gene TRBV6-5 combines with J gene TRBJ2-1, with a tentative D call TRBD2 (5 bases). The receptor's source is a boy in the first two years of life who had a stem cell transplant for SCID, so the T cells may come from the graft donor. CDR3 nucleotide sequence: TGTGCCAGCAGTTACCGGAGGCCAAACAATGAGCAGTTCTTC. Its translation: CASSYRRPNNEQFF.